The sequence of this TCR beta chain was determined in a study of early stage breast cancer tumors. The overall study: Most invasive tumors, about 75% of the 16, were ER+/PR+/HER2-. Study results and caveats: Tumor and normal breast were distinguished via blood comparison in 14 of 16 patients. Most shared enriched TCRB sequences were commonly generated ones.

A remark on this clone: The antigen is not known.

Each sample had two DNA replicates, around 0.45 ug blood or approximately 1.5 ug tissue. TCRdb keeps only in-frame clones here, not all; method: immunoSEQ multiplex PCR. The sample holds more than 60,000 clones, more than 60% seen once. Germline CDR1 MDHEN, CDR2 SYDVKM. CDR3 length equals 14 residues. V dropped 2 bases and J dropped 4 bases, with 11 bases sitting between them. Material: blood. This TCR came from a person in their sixties or seventies with breast cancer. This chain joins TRBV28 and TRBJ1-1, with a possible D match to TRBD1 (6 bases). The CDR3 DNA reads as TGTGCCAGCAGTTTAAGGGGGGCGAGCACTGAAGCTTTCTTT. This translates into CASSLRGASTEAFF.